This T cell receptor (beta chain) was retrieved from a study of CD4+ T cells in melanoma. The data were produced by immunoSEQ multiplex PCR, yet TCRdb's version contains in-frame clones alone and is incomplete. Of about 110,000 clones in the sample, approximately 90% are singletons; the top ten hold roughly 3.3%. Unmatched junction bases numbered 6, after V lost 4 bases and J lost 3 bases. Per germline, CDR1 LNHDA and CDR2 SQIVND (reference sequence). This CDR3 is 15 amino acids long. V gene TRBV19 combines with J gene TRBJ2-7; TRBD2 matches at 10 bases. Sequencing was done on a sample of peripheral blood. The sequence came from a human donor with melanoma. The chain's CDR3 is CASSTSASGSYEQYF. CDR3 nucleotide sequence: TGTGCCAGTAGTACGTCGGCTAGCGGGAGCTACGAGCAGTACTTC.